Described below is a single TCR beta chain sequence and its context. Its antigen is not identified. The same CDR3 can be traced to other DNA sequences in this sample. This sample stems from a study of human versus mouse CDR3 diversity and MHC coevolution. Overall study results and limits: Mice had fewer CDR3 deletions and insertions than humans on average.

The repertoire was sequenced with immunoSEQ multiplex PCR; TCRdb's copy has only in-frame clones and lacks some. The profile shows some 80,000 clones, roughly 92% of them singletons. V lost 6 bases to trimming and J lost 7 bases, with 18 bases between them. CDR1 is SEHNR and CDR2 is FQNEAQ in the germline V gene (reference sequence). This CDR3 spans 14 amino acids. Naive CD4 T cells were sorted as CD45RO-negative, CD62L-positive. The chain uses TRBV7-9 and TRBJ1-2; a weak D match, TRBD1 (5 bases). This receptor was taken from a person aged 30 to 69 in good health. The sequenced sample consisted of naive CD4+ T cells from blood. Subset noted: CD45RO-negative CD62L-positive naive CD4 T cells. The CDR3 loop reads CASSSQAGMGGYTF. The CDR3 coding sequence is TGTGCCAGCAGTTCACAGGCTGGGATGGGTGGCTACACCTTC.